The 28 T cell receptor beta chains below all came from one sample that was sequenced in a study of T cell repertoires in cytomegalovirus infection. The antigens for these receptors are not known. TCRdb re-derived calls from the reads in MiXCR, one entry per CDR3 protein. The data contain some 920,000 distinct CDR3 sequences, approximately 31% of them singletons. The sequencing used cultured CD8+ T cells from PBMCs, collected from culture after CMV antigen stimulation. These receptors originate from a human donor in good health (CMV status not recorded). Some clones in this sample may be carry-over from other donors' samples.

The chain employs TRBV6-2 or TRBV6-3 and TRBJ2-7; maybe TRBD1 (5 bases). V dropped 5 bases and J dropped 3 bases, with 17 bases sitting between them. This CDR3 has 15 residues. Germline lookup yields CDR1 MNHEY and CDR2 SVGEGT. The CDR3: CASSPSKGWYYEQYV. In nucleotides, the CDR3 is TGTGCCAGCAGTCCATCCAAGGGGTGGTACTACGAGCAGTACGTC.

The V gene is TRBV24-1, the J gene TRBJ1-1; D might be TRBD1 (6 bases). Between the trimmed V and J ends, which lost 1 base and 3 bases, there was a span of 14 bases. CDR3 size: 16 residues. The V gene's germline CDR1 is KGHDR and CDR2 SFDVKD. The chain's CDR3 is CATSDLTPQGDTEAFF. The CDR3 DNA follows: TGTGCCACCAGTGATTTAACCCCACAGGGTGACACTGAAGCTTTCTTT.

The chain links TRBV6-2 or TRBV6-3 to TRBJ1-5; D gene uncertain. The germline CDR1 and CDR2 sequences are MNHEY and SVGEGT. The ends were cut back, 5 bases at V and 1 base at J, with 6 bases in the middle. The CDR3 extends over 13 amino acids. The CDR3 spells CASSTHSNQPQHF. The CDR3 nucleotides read TGTGCCAGCAGTACCCACAGCAATCAGCCCCAGCATTTT.

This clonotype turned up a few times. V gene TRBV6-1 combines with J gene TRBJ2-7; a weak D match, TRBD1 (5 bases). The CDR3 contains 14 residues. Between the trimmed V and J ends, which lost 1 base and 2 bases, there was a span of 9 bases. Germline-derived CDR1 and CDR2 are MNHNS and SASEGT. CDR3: CASSEGTGTYEQYV. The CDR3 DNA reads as TGTGCCAGCAGTGAAGGTACAGGCACCTACGAGCAGTACGTC.

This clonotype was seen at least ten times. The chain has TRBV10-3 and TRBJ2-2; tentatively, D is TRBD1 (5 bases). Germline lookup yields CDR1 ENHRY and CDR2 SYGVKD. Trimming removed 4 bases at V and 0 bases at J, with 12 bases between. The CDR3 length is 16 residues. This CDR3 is CAISGLGQSNTGELFF. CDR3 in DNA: TGTGCCATCAGTGGGTTGGGGCAGTCGAACACCGGGGAGCTGTTTTTT.

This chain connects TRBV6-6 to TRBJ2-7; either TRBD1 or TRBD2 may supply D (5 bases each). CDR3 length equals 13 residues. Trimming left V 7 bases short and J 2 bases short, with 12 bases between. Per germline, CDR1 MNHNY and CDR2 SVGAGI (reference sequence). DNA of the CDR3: TGTGCCAGCAACCCCGTGGGGGCCTACGAGCAGTACTTC. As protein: CASNPVGAYEQYF.

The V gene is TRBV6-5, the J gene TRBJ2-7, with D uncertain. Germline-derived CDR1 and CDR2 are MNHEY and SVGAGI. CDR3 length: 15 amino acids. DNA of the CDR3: TGTGCCAGCAGTTACTCCTCCTGCCCTGGAAAGGGCAAGAACGTC. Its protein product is CASSYSSCPGKGKNV.

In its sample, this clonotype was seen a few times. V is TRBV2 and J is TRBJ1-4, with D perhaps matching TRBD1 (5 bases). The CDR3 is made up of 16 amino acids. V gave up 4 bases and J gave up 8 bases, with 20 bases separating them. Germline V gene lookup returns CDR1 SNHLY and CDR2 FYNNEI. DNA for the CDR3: TGTGCCAGCAGTGGTATCTCAGGGCTCCACAACGAAAAACTGTTTTTT. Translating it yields CASSGISGLHNEKLFF.

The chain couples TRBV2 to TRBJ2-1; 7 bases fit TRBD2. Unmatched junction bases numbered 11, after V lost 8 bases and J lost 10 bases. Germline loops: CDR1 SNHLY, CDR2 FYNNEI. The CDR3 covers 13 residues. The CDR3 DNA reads TGTGCCAGCGCGGGACTACTCGAGGCCGAGCAGTTCTTC. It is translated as CASAGLLEAEQFF. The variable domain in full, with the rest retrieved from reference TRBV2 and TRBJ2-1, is EPEVTQTPSHQVTQMGQEVILRCVPISNHLYFYWYRQILGQKVEFLVSFYNNEISEKSEIFDDQFSVERPDGSNFTLKIRSTKLEDSAMYFCASAGLLEAEQFFGPGTRLTVL.

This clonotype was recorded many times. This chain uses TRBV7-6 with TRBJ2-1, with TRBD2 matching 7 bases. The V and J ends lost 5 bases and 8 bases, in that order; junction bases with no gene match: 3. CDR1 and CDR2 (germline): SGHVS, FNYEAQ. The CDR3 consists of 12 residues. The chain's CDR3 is CASSPTSYEQFF. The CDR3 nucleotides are TGTGCCAGCAGCCCGACTAGCTATGAGCAGTTCTTC.

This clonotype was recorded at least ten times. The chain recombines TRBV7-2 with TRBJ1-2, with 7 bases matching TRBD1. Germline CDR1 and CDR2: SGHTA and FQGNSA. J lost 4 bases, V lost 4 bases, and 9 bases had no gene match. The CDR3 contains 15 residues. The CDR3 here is CASSYSTGAGYGYTF. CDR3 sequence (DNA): TGTGCCAGCAGCTACTCCACAGGGGCTGGCTATGGCTACACCTTC. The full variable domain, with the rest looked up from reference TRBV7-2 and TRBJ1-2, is GAGVSQSPSNKVTEKGKDVELRCDPISGHTALYWYRQSLGQGLEFLIYFQGNSAPDKSGLPSDRFSAERTGGSVSTLTIQRTQQEDSAVYLCASSYSTGAGYGYTFGSGTRLTVV.

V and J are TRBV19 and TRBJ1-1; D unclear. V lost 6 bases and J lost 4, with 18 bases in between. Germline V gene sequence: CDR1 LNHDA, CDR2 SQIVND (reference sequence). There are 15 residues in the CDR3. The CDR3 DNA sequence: TGTGCCAGTAGCCTGTTTCGGGGTAAGGGCACTGAAGCTTTCTTT. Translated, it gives CASSLFRGKGTEAFF. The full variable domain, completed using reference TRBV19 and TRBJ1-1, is DGGITQSPKYLFRKEGQNVTLSCEQNLNHDAMYWYRQDPGQGLRLIYYSQIVNDFQKGDIAEGYSVSREKKESFPLTVTSAQKNPTAFYLCASSLFRGKGTEAFFGQGTRLTVV.

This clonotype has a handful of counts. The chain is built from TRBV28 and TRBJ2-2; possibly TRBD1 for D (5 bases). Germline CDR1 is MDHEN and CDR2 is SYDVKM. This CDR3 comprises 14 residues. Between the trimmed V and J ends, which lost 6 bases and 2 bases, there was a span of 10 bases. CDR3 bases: TGTGCCAGCAGCGACAGCGCTAACACCGGGGAGCTGTTTTTT. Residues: CASSDSANTGELFF.

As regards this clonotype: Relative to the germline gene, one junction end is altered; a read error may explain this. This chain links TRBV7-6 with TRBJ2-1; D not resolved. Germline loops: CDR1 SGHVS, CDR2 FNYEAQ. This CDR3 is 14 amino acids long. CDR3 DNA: TGTACCAGCAGCTTAGCAGCCCTCCAGGATGAGCAGTTCTTC. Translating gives CTSSLAALQDEQFF.

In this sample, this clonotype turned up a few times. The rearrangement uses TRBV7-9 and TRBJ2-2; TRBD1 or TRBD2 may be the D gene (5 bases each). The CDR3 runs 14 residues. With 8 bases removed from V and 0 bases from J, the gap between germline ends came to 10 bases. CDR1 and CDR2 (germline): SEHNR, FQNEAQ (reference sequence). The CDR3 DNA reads TGTGCCAGCTCTGGGACGACGAACACCGGGGAGCTGTTTTTT. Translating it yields CASSGTTNTGELFF.

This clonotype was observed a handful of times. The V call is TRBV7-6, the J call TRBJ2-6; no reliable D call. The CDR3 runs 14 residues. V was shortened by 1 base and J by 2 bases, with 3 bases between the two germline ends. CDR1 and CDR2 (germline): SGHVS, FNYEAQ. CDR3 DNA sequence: TGTGCCAGCAGCTTAGATCCTGGGGCCAACGTCCTGACTTTC. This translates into CASSLDPGANVLTF. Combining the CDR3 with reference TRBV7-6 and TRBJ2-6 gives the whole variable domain GAGVSQSPRYKVTKRGQDVALRCDPISGHVSLYWYRQALGQGPEFLTYFNYEAQQDKSGLPNDRFSAERPEGSISTLTIQRTEQRDSAMYRCASSLDPGANVLTFGAGSRLTVL.

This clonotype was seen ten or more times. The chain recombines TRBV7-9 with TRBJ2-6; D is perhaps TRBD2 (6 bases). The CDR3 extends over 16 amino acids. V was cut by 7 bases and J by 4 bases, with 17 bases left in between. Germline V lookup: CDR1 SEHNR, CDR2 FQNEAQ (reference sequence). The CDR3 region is CASNTAEGAGANVLTF. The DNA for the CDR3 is TGTGCCAGCAACACGGCGGAGGGCGCCGGGGCCAACGTCCTGACTTTC.

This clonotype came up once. In DNA form, the CDR3 reads TGTGCCAGTAGTAGAGGCAGCGGGGGTTTAGATACGCAGTATTTT. Translation gives CASSRGSGGLDTQYF. The chain has TRBV19 and TRBJ2-3, with TRBD2 matching over 8 bases. V lost 4 bases and J lost 5; bases outside the gene matches: 8. The germline gives CDR1 LNHDA, CDR2 SQIVND (reference sequence). The CDR3 spans 15 residues.

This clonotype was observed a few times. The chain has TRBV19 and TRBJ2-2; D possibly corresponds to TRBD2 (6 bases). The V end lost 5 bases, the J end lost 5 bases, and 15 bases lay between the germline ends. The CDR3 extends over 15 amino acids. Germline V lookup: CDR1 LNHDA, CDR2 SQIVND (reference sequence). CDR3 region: CASSGPGLDTGELFF. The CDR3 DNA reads TGTGCCAGTAGTGGACCGGGACTCGATACCGGGGAGCTGTTTTTT.

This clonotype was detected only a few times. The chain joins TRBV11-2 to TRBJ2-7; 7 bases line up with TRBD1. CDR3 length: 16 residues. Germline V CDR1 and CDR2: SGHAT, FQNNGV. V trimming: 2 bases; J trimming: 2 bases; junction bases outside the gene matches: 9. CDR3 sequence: CASSLYLRDRAYEQYV. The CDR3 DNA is TGTGCCAGCAGCTTATATTTAAGGGACAGAGCCTACGAGCAGTACGTC.

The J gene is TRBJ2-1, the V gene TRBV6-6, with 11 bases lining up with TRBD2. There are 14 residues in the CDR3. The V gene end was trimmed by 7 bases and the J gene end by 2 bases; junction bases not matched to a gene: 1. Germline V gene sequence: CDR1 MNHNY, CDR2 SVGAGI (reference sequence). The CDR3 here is CASTLAGAYNEQFF. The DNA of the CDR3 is TGTGCCAGCACACTAGCGGGGGCCTACAATGAGCAGTTCTTC.

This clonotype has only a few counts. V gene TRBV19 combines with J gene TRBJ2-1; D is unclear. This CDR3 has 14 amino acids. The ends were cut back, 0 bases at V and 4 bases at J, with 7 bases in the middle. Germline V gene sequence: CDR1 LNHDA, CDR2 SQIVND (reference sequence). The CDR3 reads CASSIDLSYNEQFF. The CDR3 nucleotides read TGTGCCAGTAGTATAGATCTTAGTTACAATGAGCAGTTCTTC. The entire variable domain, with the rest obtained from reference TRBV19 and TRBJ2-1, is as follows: DGGITQSPKYLFRKEGQNVTLSCEQNLNHDAMYWYRQDPGQGLRLIYYSQIVNDFQKGDIAEGYSVSREKKESFPLTVTSAQKNPTAFYLCASSIDLSYNEQFFGPGTRLTVL.

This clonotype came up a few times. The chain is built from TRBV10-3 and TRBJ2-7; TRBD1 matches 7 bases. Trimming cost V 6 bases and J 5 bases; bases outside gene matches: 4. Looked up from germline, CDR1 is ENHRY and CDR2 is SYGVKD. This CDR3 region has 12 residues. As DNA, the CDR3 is TGTGCCATCAGGATCCAGGGGGACGAGCAGTACTTC. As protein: CAIRIQGDEQYF.

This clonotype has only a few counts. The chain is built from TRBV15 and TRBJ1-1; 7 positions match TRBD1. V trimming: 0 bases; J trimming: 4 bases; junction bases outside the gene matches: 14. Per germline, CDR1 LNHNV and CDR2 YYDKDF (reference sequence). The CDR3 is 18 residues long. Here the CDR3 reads CATSRDRSEGALGTEAFF. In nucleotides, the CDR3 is TGTGCCACCAGCAGAGATAGGAGTGAGGGGGCCTTGGGCACTGAAGCTTTCTTT. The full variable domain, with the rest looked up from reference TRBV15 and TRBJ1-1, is DAMVIQNPRYQVTQFGKPVTLSCSQTLNHNVMYWYQQKSSQAPKLLFHYYDKDFNNEADTPDNFQSRRPNTSFCFLDIRSPGLGDTAMYLCATSRDRSEGALGTEAFFGQGTRLTVV.

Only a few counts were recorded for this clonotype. The CDR3 DNA follows: TGTGCCAGCAGTGTATCGTTTGAGGGACCCTATGGCTACACCTTC. It is translated as CASSVSFEGPYGYTF. The genes are TRBV25-1 and TRBJ1-2; D is perhaps TRBD1 (5 bases). Between the trimmed V and J ends, which lost 4 bases and 4 bases, there was a span of 16 bases. This CDR3 spans 15 amino acids. Germline values: CDR1 MGHDK, CDR2 SYGVNS.

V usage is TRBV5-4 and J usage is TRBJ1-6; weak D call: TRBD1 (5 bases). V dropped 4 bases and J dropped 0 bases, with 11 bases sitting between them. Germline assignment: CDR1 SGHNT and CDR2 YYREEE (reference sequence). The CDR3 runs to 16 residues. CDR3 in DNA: TGTGCCAGCAGCCGGGACGGGAGCTCCTATAATTCACCCCTCCACTTT. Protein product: CASSRDGSSYNSPLHF.

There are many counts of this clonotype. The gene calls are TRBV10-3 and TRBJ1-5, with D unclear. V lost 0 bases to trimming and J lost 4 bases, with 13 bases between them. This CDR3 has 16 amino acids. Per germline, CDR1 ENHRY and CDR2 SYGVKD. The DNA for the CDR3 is TGTGCCATCAGTGAGTCGTACAACCAAGGGAATCAGCCCCAGCATTTT. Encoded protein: CAISESYNQGNQPQHF.

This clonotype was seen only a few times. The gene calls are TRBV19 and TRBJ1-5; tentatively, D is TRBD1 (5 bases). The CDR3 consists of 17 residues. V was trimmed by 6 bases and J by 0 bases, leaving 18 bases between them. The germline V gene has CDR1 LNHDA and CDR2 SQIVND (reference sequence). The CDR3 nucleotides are TGTGCCAGTAGGAACCCCGGGGCAGACTATAGCAATCAGCCCCAGCATTTT. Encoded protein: CASRNPGADYSNQPQHF.